A selection of T cell receptor beta chains follows, all from one sample in a study of long-term antiretroviral therapy in people with HIV. The table came from immunoSEQ multiplex PCR; TCRdb's copy has only in-frame clones and leaves some out. The sample includes 20,000 to 25,000 clones, more than 70% of them seen just once. Sequencing was performed on unsorted PBMCs, taken at the start of antiretroviral therapy. These receptors were obtained from a man over 45 with HIV. The CDR3 runs from the conserved cysteine through the conserved F or W. D genes are given only for firm matches. Part of the rows lack a size; the others show once, few, many or a class for expanded clones.

cdr3_nt: TGTGCCAGTAGCAATCCCGCAGCTAATGAAAAACTGTTTTTT
cdr3_aa: CASSNPAANEKLFF
v_call: TRBV19
j_call: TRBJ1-4
d_call: NA
clone_size: once

cdr3_nt: TGTGCCAGCAGCTCTCAAGGATCGCCAGATACGCAGTATTTT
cdr3_aa: CASSSQGSPDTQYF
v_call: TRBV9
j_call: TRBJ2-3
d_call: NA
clone_size: NA

cdr3_nt: TGCGCCAGCAGCTTGAACAATTTGGGGGATACGCAGTATTTT
cdr3_aa: CASSLNNLGDTQYF
v_call: TRBV5-1
j_call: TRBJ2-3
d_call: NA
clone_size: NA

cdr3_nt: TGTGCCAGCAGCGAACACGCAGGGGGCCCAGCTTTCTTT
cdr3_aa: CASSEHAGGPAFF
v_call: TRBV28
j_call: TRBJ1-1
d_call: TRBD1
clone_size: once

cdr3_nt: TGTGCCAGCAGCTTGGTACAGGGGGCAGGGTACGAGCAGTACTTC
cdr3_aa: CASSLVQGAGYEQYF
v_call: TRBV5-5
j_call: TRBJ2-7
d_call: TRBD1
clone_size: NA

cdr3_nt: TGTGCCAGCAGCCTGACAGGGGGGCCGAACACTGAAGCTTTCTTT
cdr3_aa: CASSLTGGPNTEAFF
v_call: TRBV5-5
j_call: TRBJ1-1
d_call: TRBD1
clone_size: few

cdr3_nt: TGTGCCAGCGGGGGACTAGCGGGAGGGAGGGAGACCCAGTACTTC
cdr3_aa: CASGGLAGGRETQYF
v_call: TRBV7-9
j_call: TRBJ2-5
d_call: TRBD2
clone_size: NA

cdr3_nt: TGTGCCAGCAGTGTCTTGACTGATTCCTACGAGCAGTACTTC
cdr3_aa: CASSVLTDSYEQYF
v_call: TRBV6-1
j_call: TRBJ2-7
d_call: NA
clone_size: NA

cdr3_nt: TGCGCCAGCAGCCAAGGACACGCAATCGGGGAGGAAAAACTGTTTTTT
cdr3_aa: CASSQGHAIGEEKLFF
v_call: TRBV4-3
j_call: TRBJ1-4
d_call: NA
clone_size: NA

cdr3_nt: TGTGCCAGTAGTGTGGGACTAGCGGGAATCAACGAGCAGTACTTC
cdr3_aa: CASSVGLAGINEQYF
v_call: TRBV19
j_call: TRBJ2-7
d_call: TRBD2
clone_size: once

cdr3_nt: TGTGCCAGCAGCCCAGATGCAACTAATGAAAAACTGTTTTTT
cdr3_aa: CASSPDATNEKLFF
v_call: TRBV11-2
j_call: TRBJ1-4
d_call: NA
clone_size: NA

cdr3_nt: TGTGCCAGCAGCTTAGAGGGGGCGAGCAATCAGCCCCAGCATTTT
cdr3_aa: CASSLEGASNQPQHF
v_call: TRBV7-2
j_call: TRBJ1-5
d_call: TRBD1
clone_size: once

cdr3_nt: TGTGCCACTACGACTGGAATGAACACTGAAGCTTTCTTT
cdr3_aa: CATTTGMNTEAFF
v_call: TRBV19
j_call: TRBJ1-1
d_call: NA
clone_size: NA

cdr3_nt: TGTGCCAGCAGCATGGAGACTAACTATGGCTACACCTTC
cdr3_aa: CASSMETNYGYTF
v_call: TRBV5-4
j_call: TRBJ1-2
d_call: NA
clone_size: NA

cdr3_nt: TGTGCCAGCAGCGGAAATACAGGATGGGGAGGCTACACCTTC
cdr3_aa: CASSGNTGWGGYTF
v_call: TRBV9
j_call: TRBJ1-2
d_call: NA
clone_size: NA

cdr3_nt: TGTGCCAGCAGCCGGACAGGGGTAAATCAGCCCCAGCATTTT
cdr3_aa: CASSRTGVNQPQHF
v_call: TRBV5-5
j_call: TRBJ1-5
d_call: TRBD1
clone_size: NA

cdr3_nt: TGTGCCAGCGCTAGGGATCCCAATCAGCCCCAGCATTTT
cdr3_aa: CASARDPNQPQHF
v_call: TRBV7-9
j_call: TRBJ1-5
d_call: NA
clone_size: NA

cdr3_nt: TGCGCCAGCAGCCCCGACAGGATTTCAACTGAAGCTTTCTTT
cdr3_aa: CASSPDRISTEAFF
v_call: TRBV4-3
j_call: TRBJ1-1
d_call: NA
clone_size: NA

cdr3_nt: TGTGCCAGCAGAGTACTTTATAATTCACCCCTCCACTTT
cdr3_aa: CASRVLYNSPLHF
v_call: TRBV6-6
j_call: TRBJ1-6
d_call: NA
clone_size: once

cdr3_nt: TGTGCCAGCAGTTACTCTCGCGGGGCGAACACCGGGGAGCTGTTTTTT
cdr3_aa: CASSYSRGANTGELFF
v_call: TRBV6-5
j_call: TRBJ2-2
d_call: NA
clone_size: NA

cdr3_nt: TGCGCCAGCAGTGATCGAAGGGGAAAACTGTTTTTT
cdr3_aa: CASSDRRGKLFF
v_call: TRBV10-1
j_call: TRBJ1-4
d_call: NA
clone_size: few

cdr3_nt: TGCGCCAGCAGCTTTCCCAACCTACTAGCGGGAGGGCCTGTCACCGGGGAGCTGTTTTTT
cdr3_aa: CASSFPNLLAGGPVTGELFF
v_call: TRBV5-1
j_call: TRBJ2-2
d_call: TRBD2
clone_size: once

cdr3_nt: TGTGCCAGCAGTCGGACAGGCGGGTCCGGGGAGCTGTTTTTT
cdr3_aa: CASSRTGGSGELFF
v_call: TRBV6-5
j_call: TRBJ2-2
d_call: TRBD1
clone_size: NA

cdr3_nt: TGTGCCAGCAACATAGGGGGTTTGGTCACTGAAGCTTTCTTT
cdr3_aa: CASNIGGLVTEAFF
v_call: TRBV7-9
j_call: TRBJ1-1
d_call: NA
clone_size: NA

cdr3_nt: TGTGCTAGCAGCCAACGTCGGGGGGGGAGAGGAAACACCATATATTTT
cdr3_aa: CASSQRRGGRGNTIYF
v_call: TRBV7-7
j_call: TRBJ1-3
d_call: NA
clone_size: NA

cdr3_nt: TGTGCCAGCAACCACGGGGGCGAGGGCTACACCTTC
cdr3_aa: CASNHGGEGYTF
v_call: TRBV28
j_call: TRBJ1-2
d_call: NA
clone_size: NA

cdr3_nt: TGTGCCAGCAGTAGTCTAGGCGGCTACACCTTC
cdr3_aa: CASSSLGGYTF
v_call: TRBV6-1
j_call: TRBJ1-2
d_call: NA
clone_size: NA

cdr3_nt: TGTGCCAGCAGGAGCAGACAAGGGACTGAAGCTTTCTTT
cdr3_aa: CASRSRQGTEAFF
v_call: TRBV6-5
j_call: TRBJ1-1
d_call: NA
clone_size: NA

cdr3_nt: TGTGCCAGTAGTATTCAGGATGGCGAAAAACTGTTTTTT
cdr3_aa: CASSIQDGEKLFF
v_call: TRBV19
j_call: TRBJ1-4
d_call: NA
clone_size: NA